The subject of this entry is one TCR beta chain. The V gene's germline CDR1 is SGHDT and CDR2 YYEEEE. The CDR3 sequence is 9 residues long. V dropped 10 bases and J dropped 3 bases, with 4 bases sitting between them. The data originate from a study of beta chain features in type 1 diabetes. All of the isolated RNA was reverse transcribed, so expressed TCRB transcripts were sequenced. The table came from immunoSEQ multiplex PCR; TCRdb's copy has only in-frame clones and leaves some out. The repertoire holds about 360,000 clones, with roughly 12% as singletons. V and J are TRBV5-6 and TRBJ2-5; no firm D call. Sequences were obtained from naive CD4+ T cells from blood. The receptor's source is a man aged 18 to 30 in good health. CDR3 loop: CAREETQYF. Here the CDR3 DNA reads TGTGCCCGGGAAGAGACCCAGTACTTC.